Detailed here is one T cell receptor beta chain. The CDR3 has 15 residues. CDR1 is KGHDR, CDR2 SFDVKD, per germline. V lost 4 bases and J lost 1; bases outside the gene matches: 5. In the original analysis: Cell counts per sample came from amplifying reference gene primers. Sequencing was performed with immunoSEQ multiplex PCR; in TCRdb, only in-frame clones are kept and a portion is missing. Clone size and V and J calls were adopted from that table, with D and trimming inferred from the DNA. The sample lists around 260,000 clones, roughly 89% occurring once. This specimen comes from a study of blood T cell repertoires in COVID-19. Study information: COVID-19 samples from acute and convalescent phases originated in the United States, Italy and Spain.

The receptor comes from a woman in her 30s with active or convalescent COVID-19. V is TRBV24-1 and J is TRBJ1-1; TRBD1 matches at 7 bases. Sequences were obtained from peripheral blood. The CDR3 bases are TGTGCCACCAGTGACCCGAACAGGGGGAACACTGAAGCTTTCTTT. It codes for CATSDPNRGNTEAFF.